Listed below are T cell receptor beta chains from one sample, sequenced in a study of blood T cell repertoires in COVID-19. Repertoires were generated with immunoSEQ multiplex PCR, while TCRdb's copy carries only in-frame clones and drops some. The sample yields around 300,000 clones, roughly nine tenths seen once. The sample comprised PBMCs or T cells enriched from blood (not recorded which). Receptor source: a woman in her fifties or sixties who had recovered from COVID-19. The CDR3 runs from the conserved cysteine through the conserved F or W. A D gene is named only where the DNA matches it firmly. Only part of the rows carry a size: once, few, many, or a class if the clone is expanded.

>16|TRBJ2-7|TRBV10-2|TRBD2|.
CASSDLLAGESYEQYF
TGCGCCAGCAGTGATCTACTAGCGGGGGAATCCTACGAGCAGTACTTC
>15|TRBJ1-3|TRBV7-8|.|.
CASSLMGHSGNTIYF
TGTGCCAGCAGCTTAATGGGACACTCTGGAAACACCATATATTTT
>16|TRBJ1-6|TRBV4-2|.|.
CASSQGGGHMESPLHF
TGTGCCAGCAGCCAGGGGGGGGGACATATGGAGTCACCCCTCCACTTT
>13|TRBJ1-2|TRBV11-1|.|.
CASSITGMDGYTF
TGTGCCAGCAGCATTACAGGGATGGATGGCTACACCTTC
>14|TRBJ1-1|TRBV18|.|.
CASSPLGSVAEAFF
TGTGCCAGCTCACCACTCGGTTCGGTCGCTGAAGCTTTCTTT
>16|TRBJ1-5|TRBV7-2|TRBD1|.
CASSTRAGGSGQPQHF
TGTGCCAGCAGCACTAGGGCAGGGGGGTCCGGTCAGCCCCAGCATTTT
>14|TRBJ1-5|TRBV9|TRBD1|once
CASSAGQGYQPQHF
TGTGCCAGCAGCGCAGGACAGGGATATCAGCCCCAGCATTTT
>15|TRBJ2-7|TRBV19|.|.
CASSIWGYDSYEQYF
TGTGCCAGTAGTATATGGGGCTATGACTCCTACGAGCAGTACTTC
>18|TRBJ2-1|TRBV19|TRBD2|.
CASSIGLAGVSRYNEQFF
TGTGCCAGTAGCATCGGACTAGCGGGAGTAAGTCGCTACAATGAGCAGTTCTTC
>13|TRBJ2-1|TRBV6-1|.|.
CASSEQYYNEQFF
TGTGCCAGCAGTGAACAGTACTACAATGAGCAGTTCTTC
>15|TRBJ2-2|TRBV7-8|.|.
CASSQTETNTGELFF
TGTGCCAGCAGCCAGACAGAAACGAACACCGGGGAGCTGTTTTTT
>15|TRBJ2-2|TRBV19|TRBD2|.
CASVSGRADTGELFF
TGTGCCAGTGTTAGCGGGAGGGCCGACACCGGGGAGCTGTTTTTT
>13|TRBJ1-2|TRBV12-3/TRBV12-4|TRBD1|.
CASNGQGSYGYTF
TGTGCCAGCAATGGACAGGGCAGCTATGGCTACACCTTC
>11|TRBJ1-2|TRBV27|.|.
CATSGNYGYTF
TGTGCCACTTCGGGGAACTATGGCTACACCTTC
>19|TRBJ2-1|TRBV29-1|TRBD1|.
CSVEPGTGRREYDYNEQFF
TGCAGCGTTGAACCCGGGACAGGGCGACGGGAGTATGACTACAATGAGCAGTTCTTC
>17|TRBJ2-1|TRBV5-4|TRBD2|.
CASSRRGLAGSYNEQFF
TGTGCCAGCAGCCGGAGGGGCCTAGCGGGATCCTACAATGAGCAGTTCTTC
>12|TRBJ1-2|TRBV7-9|TRBD1|once
CATGQGDYGYTF
TGTGCCACAGGACAGGGAGACTATGGCTACACCTTC
>19|TRBJ2-1|TRBV4-2|TRBD2|.
CASSPSSGRAQSSYNEQFF
TGTGCCAGCAGCCCCTCTAGCGGGAGGGCCCAGAGCTCCTACAATGAGCAGTTCTTC
>11|TRBJ1-2|TRBV6-4|.|.
CASSHSHRYTF
TGTGCCAGCAGCCATTCACATCGCTACACCTTC
>13|TRBJ2-1|TRBV5-6|.|.
CASSLTSRPGVFF
TGTGCCAGCAGCTTGACCTCCAGACCCGGGGTGTTCTTC
>15|TRBJ2-4|TRBV19|TRBD2|.
CASNLGGGAKNIQYF
TGTGCCAGTAATTTGGGCGGGGGGGCCAAAAACATTCAGTACTTC
>14|TRBJ2-5|TRBV3-1/TRBV3-2|.|.
CASSQRRPGETQYF
TGTGCCAGCAGCCAACGAAGGCCGGGAGAGACCCAGTACTTC
>15|TRBJ2-7|TRBV10-1|.|.
CASSESGPGFYEQYF
TGCGCCAGCAGTGAGTCGGGTCCGGGGTTCTACGAGCAGTACTTC
>12|TRBJ1-2|TRBV28|TRBD1|.
CASRPPQGGYTF
TGTGCCAGCAGGCCACCACAGGGGGGTTACACCTTC
>15|TRBJ2-1|TRBV5-1|TRBD2|.
CASSFLAGSYNEQFF
TGCGCCAGCAGCTTTCTAGCGGGTTCCTACAATGAGCAGTTCTTC
>14|TRBJ1-1|TRBV5-1|.|.
CASSAGWGDTEAFF
TGCGCCAGCAGCGCTGGATGGGGGGACACTGAAGCTTTCTTT
>15|TRBJ2-5|TRBV7-3|TRBD2|.
CASSLSSGVQETQYF
TGTGCCAGCAGCTTAAGTAGCGGGGTCCAAGAGACCCAGTACTTC
>13|TRBJ1-6|TRBV28|TRBD1|.
CASRGQGLSPLHF
TGTGCCAGCAGGGGACAGGGTCTTTCACCCCTCCACTTT
>16|TRBJ1-2|TRBV13|TRBD1|.
CASSPPADRGYYGYTF
TGTGCCAGCAGCCCCCCCGCGGACAGGGGCTACTATGGCTACACCTTC
>13|TRBJ1-1|TRBV9|.|.
CASSVSVNTEAFF
TGTGCCAGCAGCGTATCGGTGAACACTGAAGCTTTCTTT
>13|TRBJ2-5|TRBV19|.|.
CASSRSYQETQYF
TGTGCCAGTAGTAGGAGTTACCAAGAGACCCAGTACTTC
>14|TRBJ1-2|TRBV19|.|.
CASNEGTTHYGYTF
TGTGCCAGTAATGAGGGAACCACTCACTATGGCTACACCTTC
>15|TRBJ1-1|TRBV7-9|TRBD1|.
CASTAGTGVNTEAFF
TGTGCCAGCACCGCCGGGACAGGGGTTAACACTGAAGCTTTCTTT
>16|TRBJ2-3|TRBV9|.|.
CASSVAAGASTDTQYF
TGTGCCAGCAGCGTAGCTGCAGGGGCTAGCACAGATACGCAGTATTTT
>14|TRBJ2-2|TRBV19|.|.
CASSRQISTGELFF
TGTGCCAGTTCTCGACAGATAAGCACCGGGGAGCTGTTTTTT